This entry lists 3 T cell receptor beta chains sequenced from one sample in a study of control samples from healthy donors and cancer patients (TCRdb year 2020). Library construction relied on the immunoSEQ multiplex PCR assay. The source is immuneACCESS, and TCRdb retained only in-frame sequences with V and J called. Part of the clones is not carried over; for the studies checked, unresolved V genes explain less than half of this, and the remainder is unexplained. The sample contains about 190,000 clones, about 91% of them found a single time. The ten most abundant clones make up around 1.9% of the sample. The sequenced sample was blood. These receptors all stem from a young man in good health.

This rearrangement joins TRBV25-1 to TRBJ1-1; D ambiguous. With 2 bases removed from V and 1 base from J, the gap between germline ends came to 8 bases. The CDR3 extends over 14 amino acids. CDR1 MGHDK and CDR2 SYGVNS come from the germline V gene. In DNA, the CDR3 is TGTGCCAGCAGTGAAGGGCACTCGAACACTGAAGCTTTCTTT. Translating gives CASSEGHSNTEAFF. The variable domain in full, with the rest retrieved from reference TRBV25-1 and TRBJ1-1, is EADIYQTPRYLVIGTGKKITLECSQTMGHDKMYWYQQDPGMELHLIHYSYGVNSTEKGDLSSESTVSRIRTEHFPLTLESARPSHTSQYLCASSEGHSNTEAFFGQGTRLTVV.

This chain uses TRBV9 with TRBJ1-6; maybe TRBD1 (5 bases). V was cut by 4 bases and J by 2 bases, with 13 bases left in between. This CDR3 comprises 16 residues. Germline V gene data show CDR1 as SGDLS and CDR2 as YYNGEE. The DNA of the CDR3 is TGTGCCAGCAGCCGGCTGGGGGTACCCTATAATTCACCCCTCCACTTT. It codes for CASSRLGVPYNSPLHF.

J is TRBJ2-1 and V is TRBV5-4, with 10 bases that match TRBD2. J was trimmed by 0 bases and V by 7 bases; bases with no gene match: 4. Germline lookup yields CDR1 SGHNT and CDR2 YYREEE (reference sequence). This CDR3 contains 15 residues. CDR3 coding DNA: TGTGCCAGCGGGGTAGCGGGGGGCTCCTACAATGAGCAGTTCTTC. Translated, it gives CASGVAGGSYNEQFF.